Shown below are 3 T cell receptor beta chains from a single sample sequenced in a study of PD-1 blockade in classical Hodgkin lymphoma. Some clones are missing from TCRdb's copy, which holds only in-frame ones; the method was immunoSEQ multiplex PCR. The data show 35,000 to 50,000 clones, 66% seen once. Time point denoted: cycle 4 day 1 (C4D1), after about 6 weeks of nivolumab. Relapses following autologous stem cell transplantation were seen in all patients, with brentuximab vedotin exposure varying. The material sequenced was peripheral blood mononuclear cells (PBMCs), taken before the fourth cycle of nivolumab. Source of these receptors: a human donor with classical Hodgkin lymphoma.

The CDR3 here is CASSPSRGGGETQYF. Here the CDR3 DNA reads TGTGCCAGCAGCCCAAGTCGGGGGGGAGGAGAGACCCAGTACTTC. The chain is built from TRBV7-2 and TRBJ2-5; 8 nucleotides match TRBD2. This CDR3 is 15 amino acids long. V gave up 5 bases and J gave up 4 bases; unmatched junction bases: 9. Germline V gives CDR1 SGHTA, CDR2 FQGNSA.

J is TRBJ2-2 and V is TRBV12-5, with no clear D. The ends were cut back, 0 bases at V and 4 bases at J, with 15 bases in the middle. The CDR3 contains 17 residues. Germline V CDR1 and CDR2: LGHNT, FRNRAP. The CDR3 here is CASGLVLAAPSTGELFF. CDR3 sequence (DNA): TGTGCTAGTGGTTTGGTATTGGCAGCTCCGAGCACCGGGGAGCTGTTTTTT.

This chain connects TRBV27 to TRBJ2-2; D call uncertain. The CDR3 sequence is 12 residues long. Looked up from germline, CDR1 is MNHEY and CDR2 is SMNVEV (reference sequence). V lost 6 bases and J lost 6, with 8 bases in between. The CDR3 spells CASRSISGELFF. The CDR3 DNA is TGTGCCAGCAGAAGTATCTCCGGGGAGCTGTTTTTT.